This TCR beta chain appears in the sequencing data of a study of blood T cell repertoires in COVID-19. Study in general: The cDNA or gDNA used as material had been derived from T cells, B-cell-depleted T cells, or PBMCs.

This CDR3 region has 15 residues. Trimming removed 3 bases from V and 1 base from J, with 11 bases in between. Germline V gene data show CDR1 as LNHDA and CDR2 as SQIVND (reference sequence). Original analysis: Amplifying reference gene primers gave estimates of nucleated cell counts. Here immunoSEQ multiplex PCR was the method, and the copy in TCRdb shows in-frame clones only, minus some. That table supplies the V and J calls and clone size; D and trimming were determined from the DNA. The table shows about 230,000 clones, with roughly 80% occurring only once. Sequenced sample: peripheral blood. This chain links TRBV19 with TRBJ2-3, with D perhaps matching TRBD2 (6 bases). This sequence was found in a woman aged 70-85 years with active or convalescent COVID-19. CDR3 in amino acids: CASSIGGSRTDTQYF. CDR3 bases: TGTGCCAGTAGTATTGGAGGGTCCCGCACAGATACGCAGTATTTT.